This T cell receptor beta chain originates from a study of Ad26.COV2.S vaccination and SARS-CoV-2 variants. This clone was observed many times. What it recognizes is unknown. The CDR3 covers 18 residues. V was cut by 1 base and J by 5 bases, with 22 bases left in between. Germline CDR1 reads SEHNR; CDR2 reads FQNEAQ (reference sequence). Libraries were prepared by immunoSEQ multiplex PCR; TCRdb keeps only in-frame clonotypes and omits some of them. Among around 320,000 clones listed, about 85% were seen once. Treatment described: around 19 received Ad26.COV2.S at low or high dose, single or two shots; 5 received placebo; per-sample allocation not given. Following the first vaccine or placebo injection, samples were taken on day 63. Overall study results and limits: After vaccination, reports described spike-specific CD8+ and CD4+ T cell responses as showing substantial breadth.

J is TRBJ2-3 and V is TRBV7-9; possibly TRBD1 for D (6 bases). The sequence derives from a person aged 18 to 59 who received the Ad26.COV2.S COVID-19 vaccine or a placebo. The sample was peripheral blood, taken in a trial of Ad26.COV2.S vaccine versus placebo. CDR3 amino acids: CASSLDLSGDSSGDTQYF. For the CDR3, the DNA is TGTGCCAGCAGCTTAGATCTTTCAGGGGATTCTTCAGGAGATACGCAGTATTTT.